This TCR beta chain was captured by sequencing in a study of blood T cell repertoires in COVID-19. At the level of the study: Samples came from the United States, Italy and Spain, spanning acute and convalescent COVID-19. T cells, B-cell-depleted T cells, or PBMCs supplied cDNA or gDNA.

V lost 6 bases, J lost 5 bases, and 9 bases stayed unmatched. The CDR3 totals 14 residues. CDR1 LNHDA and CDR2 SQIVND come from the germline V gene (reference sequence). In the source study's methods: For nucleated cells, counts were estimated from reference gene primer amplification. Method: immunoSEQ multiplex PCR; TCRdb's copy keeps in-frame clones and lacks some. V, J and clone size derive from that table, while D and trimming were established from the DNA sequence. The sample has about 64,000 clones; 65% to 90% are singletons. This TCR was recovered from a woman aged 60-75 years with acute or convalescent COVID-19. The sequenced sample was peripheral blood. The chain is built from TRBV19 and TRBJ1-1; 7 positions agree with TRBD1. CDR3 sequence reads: CASRSGGGRTEAFF. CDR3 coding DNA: TGTGCCAGTAGAAGTGGAGGGGGCCGTACTGAAGCTTTCTTT.